The 7 T cell receptor beta chains below come from one sample, sequenced in a study of blood T cell repertoires in COVID-19. Method: immunoSEQ multiplex PCR; TCRdb's copy keeps in-frame clones and lacks some. The sample contains over 75,000 clones, roughly 80% of which appear only once. Sequenced material: peripheral blood. These receptors were taken from a human donor in a cohort sampled during active COVID-19.

The chain employs TRBV5-1 and TRBJ1-4; weak D call: TRBD1 (6 bases). This CDR3 is built from 15 residues. The germline V and J ends were trimmed by 0 bases and 4 bases, with 10 bases remaining between them. The germline gives CDR1 SGHRS, CDR2 YFSETQ. The CDR3 DNA sequence: TGCGCCAGCAGCTTGGATGCAGGGGATAATGAAAAACTGTTTTTT. It yields the protein CASSLDAGDNEKLFF.

The chain joins TRBV28 to TRBJ1-2; TRBD1 matches at 7 bases. The J segment lost 2 bases and the V segment lost 6 bases, leaving 12 bases of the junction unmatched. This CDR3 contains 16 residues. Germline CDR1 MDHEN, CDR2 SYDVKM. CDR3 sequence (DNA): TGTGCCAGCAGCCCGACCCTAGACAGGGAAAACTATGGCTACACCTTC. This sequence encodes CASSPTLDRENYGYTF.

The chain carries TRBV18 and TRBJ1-2; TRBD1 matches 9 bases. The CDR3 contains 15 residues. With V trimmed by 6 bases and J by 5 bases, 10 bases remained unmatched. Germline assignment: CDR1 KGHSH and CDR2 LQKENI. The CDR3 DNA is TGTGCCAGCTCGTTACAGGGGGCTCTTGGATATGGCTACACCTTC. It specifies CASSLQGALGYGYTF.

The chain is built from TRBV3-1 (or the pseudogene TRBV3-2) and TRBJ2-5, with 9 bases that match TRBD2. CDR1 is LGHDT, CDR2 YNNKEL, per germline (reference sequence). The trim removed 4 bases at V and 5 bases at J, leaving 5 bases unmatched. The CDR3 is 14 residues long. CDR3 sequence reads: CASSLSGSQETQYF. The CDR3 coding sequence is TGTGCCAGCAGCCTTAGCGGGAGTCAGGAGACCCAGTACTTC.

The chain has TRBV7-2 and TRBJ2-1; 10 nucleotides match TRBD1. The J segment lost 7 bases and the V segment lost 1 base, leaving 7 bases of the junction unmatched. Germline V lookup: CDR1 SGHTA, CDR2 FQGNSA. The length of the CDR3 is 16 residues. CDR3 sequence (DNA): TGTGCCAGCAGCTTAGGGGAGACAGGGGGCCGAAATGAGCAGTTCTTC. Translated: CASSLGETGGRNEQFF.

This clone appeared a few times. This rearrangement joins TRBV15 to TRBJ1-2, with 8 bases matching TRBD1. The CDR3 spans 14 residues. J lost 8 bases, V lost 5 bases, and 10 bases had no gene match. Germline loops: CDR1 LNHNV, CDR2 YYDKDF (reference sequence). The chain's CDR3 is CATSPTGVGRGYTF. The CDR3 coding sequence is TGTGCCACCAGCCCGACAGGGGTGGGGAGGGGCTACACCTTC.

The rearrangement uses TRBV9 and TRBJ2-7, with a weak D call TRBD2 (5 bases). Deletions cut 4 bases from V and 2 bases from J, with 13 bases between. CDR1 is SGDLS and CDR2 is YYNGEE in the germline V gene. This CDR3 is 14 amino acids long. CDR3 sequence (DNA): TGTGCCAGCAGCCTCTCCGGGGTAGCCTACGAGCAGTACTTC. This sequence encodes CASSLSGVAYEQYF.